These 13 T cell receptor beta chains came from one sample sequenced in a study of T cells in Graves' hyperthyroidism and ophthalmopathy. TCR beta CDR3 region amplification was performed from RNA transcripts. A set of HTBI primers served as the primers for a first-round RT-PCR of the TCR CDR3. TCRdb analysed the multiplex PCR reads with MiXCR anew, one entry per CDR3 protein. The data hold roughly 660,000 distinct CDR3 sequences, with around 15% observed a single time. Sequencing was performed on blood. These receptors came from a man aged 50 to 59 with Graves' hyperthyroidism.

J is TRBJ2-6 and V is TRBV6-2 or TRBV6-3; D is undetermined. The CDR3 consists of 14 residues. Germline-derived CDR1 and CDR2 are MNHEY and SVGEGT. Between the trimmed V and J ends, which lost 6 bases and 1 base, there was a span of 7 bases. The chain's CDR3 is CASSRQSGANVLTF. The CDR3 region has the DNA TGTGCCAGCAGCCGACAATCTGGGGCCAACGTCCTGACTTTC.

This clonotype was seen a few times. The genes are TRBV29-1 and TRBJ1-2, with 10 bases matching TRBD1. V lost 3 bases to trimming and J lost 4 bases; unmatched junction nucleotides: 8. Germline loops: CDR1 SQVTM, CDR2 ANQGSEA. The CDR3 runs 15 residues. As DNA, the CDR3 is TGCAGCGTTGATCCCTGGGACAGGGGCCCCTATGGCTACACCTTC. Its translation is CSVDPWDRGPYGYTF.

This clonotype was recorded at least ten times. CDR3 amino acids: CATKKGQGVSYEQYF. The CDR3 DNA sequence: TGTGCCACAAAAAAGGGACAGGGGGTGTCCTACGAGCAGTACTTC. V usage is TRBV28 and J usage is TRBJ2-7, with 11 bases aligning to TRBD1. Trimming removed 10 bases from V and 1 base from J; junction bases left unmatched: 9. The germline V gene encodes CDR1 MDHEN and CDR2 SYDVKM. The CDR3 has 15 residues.

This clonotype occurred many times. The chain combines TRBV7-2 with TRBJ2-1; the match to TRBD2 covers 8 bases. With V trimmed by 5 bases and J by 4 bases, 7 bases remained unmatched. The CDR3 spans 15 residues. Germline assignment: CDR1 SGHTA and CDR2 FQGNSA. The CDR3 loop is CASSPLTSEYNEQFF. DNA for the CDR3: TGTGCCAGCAGCCCCTTGACTAGCGAATACAATGAGCAGTTCTTC. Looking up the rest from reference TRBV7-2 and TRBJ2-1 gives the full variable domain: GAGVSQSPSNKVTEKGKDVELRCDPISGHTALYWYRQSLGQGLEFLIYFQGNSAPDKSGLPSDRFSAERTGGSVSTLTIQRTQQEDSAVYLCASSPLTSEYNEQFFGPGTRLTVL.

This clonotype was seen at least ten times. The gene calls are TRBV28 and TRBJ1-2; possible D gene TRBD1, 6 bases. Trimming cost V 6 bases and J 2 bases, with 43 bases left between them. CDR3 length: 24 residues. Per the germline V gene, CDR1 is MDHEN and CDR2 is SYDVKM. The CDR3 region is CASSSLVVRRRLRDTKEGNYGYTF. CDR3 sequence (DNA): TGTGCCAGCAGCAGTTTAGTAGTACGCCGCCGCTTACGGGACACAAAGGAGGGAAACTATGGCTACACCTTC.

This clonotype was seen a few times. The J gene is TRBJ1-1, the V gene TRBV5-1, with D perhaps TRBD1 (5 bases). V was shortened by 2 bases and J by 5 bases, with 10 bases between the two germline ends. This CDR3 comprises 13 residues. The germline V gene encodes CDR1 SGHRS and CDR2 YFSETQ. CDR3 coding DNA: TGCGCCAGCAGCTTCGGGGCCGGGACTGAAGCTTTCTTT. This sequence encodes CASSFGAGTEAFF.

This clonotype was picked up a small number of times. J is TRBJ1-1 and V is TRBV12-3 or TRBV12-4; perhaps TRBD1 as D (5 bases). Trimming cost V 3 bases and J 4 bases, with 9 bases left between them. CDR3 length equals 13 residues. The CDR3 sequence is CASSFWGGTEAFF. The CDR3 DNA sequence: TGTGCCAGCAGTTTCTGGGGGGGCACTGAAGCTTTCTTT.

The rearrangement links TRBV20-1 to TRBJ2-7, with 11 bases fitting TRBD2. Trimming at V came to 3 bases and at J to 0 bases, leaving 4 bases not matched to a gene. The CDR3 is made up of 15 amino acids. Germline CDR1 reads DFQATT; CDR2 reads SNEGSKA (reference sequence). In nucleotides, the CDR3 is TGCAGTGCTAGTCTGACTAGCGGGACCTCCTACGAGCAGTACTTC. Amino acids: CSASLTSGTSYEQYF.

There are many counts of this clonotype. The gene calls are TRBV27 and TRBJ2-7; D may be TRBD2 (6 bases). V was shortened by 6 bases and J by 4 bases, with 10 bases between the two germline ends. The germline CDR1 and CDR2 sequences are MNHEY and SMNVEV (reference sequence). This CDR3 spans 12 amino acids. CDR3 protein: CASSPSGYEQYF. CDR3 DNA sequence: TGTGCCAGCAGCCCAAGCGGGTACGAGCAGTACTTC.

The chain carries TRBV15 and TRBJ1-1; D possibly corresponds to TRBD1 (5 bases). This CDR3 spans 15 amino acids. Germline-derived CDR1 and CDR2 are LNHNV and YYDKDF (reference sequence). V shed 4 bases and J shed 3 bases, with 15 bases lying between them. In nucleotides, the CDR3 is TGTGCCACCAGCATACACGCGGGGCAAGACACTGAAGCTTTCTTT. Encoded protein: CATSIHAGQDTEAFF.

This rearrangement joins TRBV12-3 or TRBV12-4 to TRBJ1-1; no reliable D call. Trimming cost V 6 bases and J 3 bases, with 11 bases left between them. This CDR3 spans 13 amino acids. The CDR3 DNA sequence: TGTGCCAGCAGCGATTTGGAGGACACTGAAGCTTTCTTT. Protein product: CASSDLEDTEAFF.

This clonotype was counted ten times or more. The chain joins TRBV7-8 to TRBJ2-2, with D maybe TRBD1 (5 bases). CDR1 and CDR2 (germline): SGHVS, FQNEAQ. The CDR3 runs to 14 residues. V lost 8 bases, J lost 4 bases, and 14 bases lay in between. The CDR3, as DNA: TGTGCCAGCGTTGCAGGGCCAGGCACCGGGGAGCTGTTTTTT. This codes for CASVAGPGTGELFF.

In DNA, the CDR3 is TGCGCCAGCAGCCATTCCTGGACAGTAGACACCGGGGAGCTGTTTTTT. Translation: CASSHSWTVDTGELFF. The J gene is TRBJ2-2, the V gene TRBV4-1, with D perhaps matching TRBD1 (6 bases). The CDR3 has 16 residues. Germline V lookup: CDR1 MGHRA, CDR2 YSYEKL. Between the trimmed V and J ends, which lost 3 bases and 3 bases, there was a span of 14 bases.